In its sample, the clone carrying this TCR beta chain was seen many times. The antigen remains unidentified. Deletions cut 1 base from V and 3 bases from J, with 5 bases between. Germline CDR1 is SGHTA and CDR2 is FQGNSA. This CDR3 contains 13 residues. This entry comes from a study of spatial heterogeneity in lung cancer. General study points: At resection, ubiquitous expanded tumor TCRs appeared in blood more than at follow-up.

TCRdb called the 5' RACE reads again in MiXCR, with one record for every CDR3 protein. The sample shows some 100,000 distinct CDR3 sequences, less than 15% of them seen only once. The sample's time point: sample taken at primary tumor resection. The starting material was PBMCs, obtained at surgery. The sequence was obtained from a male donor with early-stage non-small cell lung cancer. This sequence joins TRBV7-2 and TRBJ2-3, with D uncertain. The CDR3 region has the DNA TGTGCCAGCAGCTTAGTCGGGACAGATACGCAGTATTTT. It encodes CASSLVGTDTQYF. Drawing the rest from reference TRBV7-2 and TRBJ2-3, the complete variable domain is GAGVSQSPSNKVTEKGKDVELRCDPISGHTALYWYRQSLGQGLEFLIYFQGNSAPDKSGLPSDRFSAERTGGSVSTLTIQRTQQEDSAVYLCASSLVGTDTQYFGPGTRLTVL.